This T cell receptor beta chain was documented in a study of blood T cells in healthy people across ages. Findings and caveats of the study: PBMCs went unsorted, and a conclusive naive versus antigen-experienced comparison was therefore prevented.

Sample-barcoded 5' priming and a J-beta primer mix drove a second PCR of about 7 to 12 cycles. Each CDR3 protein gets one entry after TCRdb re-called the 5' RACE reads with MiXCR. The data show more than 1,000,000 distinct CDR3 sequences, with under 30% seen just once and about 0.72% held by the top ten. As to this clonotype: Its antigen is undetermined.

The same data also contributed to another study, on T cells of mothers and their children. From that second work: The study recruited a few healthy Caucasian mothers and their six children as donors. Amplification in the second PCR used the M1S primer, which added sample barcodes and 2-4 random nucleotides.

The receptor comes from a girl aged 2-10 years in good health. Source material: blood.

The CDR3 protein is CASSSGPGQRLMVDTQYF. DNA for the CDR3: TGTGCCAGCAGCTCCGGCCCGGGGCAGAGGTTGATGGTAGATACGCAGTATTTT. The chain couples TRBV3-1 to TRBJ2-3, with D tentatively TRBD1 or TRBD2 (5 bases each). Trimming left V 5 bases short and J 5 bases short, with 26 bases between. CDR1 LGHDT and CDR2 YNNKEL come from the germline V gene (reference sequence). The CDR3 has 18 amino acids.